A single T cell receptor beta chain is shown here with its context. The data were taken from a study of blood T cell repertoires in COVID-19. This table comes from immunoSEQ multiplex PCR, and its TCRdb copy is limited to in-frame clones, with some not included. The table records some 270,000 clones, less than 95% of them present only once. The CDR3 is 16 residues long. Trimming removed 0 bases from V and 0 bases from J, with 9 bases in between. CDR1 SGHAT and CDR2 FQNNGV come from the germline V gene. The study recruited exposed participants who had met a COVID-19 case within 2 weeks before entry. Material for sequencing was PBMCs or T cells enriched from blood (not recorded which). This receptor was identified in a man aged 35 to 55 who had been exposed to COVID-19. The V call is TRBV11-2, the J call TRBJ2-1; unclear D gene. The CDR3 sequence: CASSLDTRNSYNEQFF. CDR3 DNA sequence: TGTGCCAGCAGCTTAGATACAAGAAACTCCTACAATGAGCAGTTCTTC.